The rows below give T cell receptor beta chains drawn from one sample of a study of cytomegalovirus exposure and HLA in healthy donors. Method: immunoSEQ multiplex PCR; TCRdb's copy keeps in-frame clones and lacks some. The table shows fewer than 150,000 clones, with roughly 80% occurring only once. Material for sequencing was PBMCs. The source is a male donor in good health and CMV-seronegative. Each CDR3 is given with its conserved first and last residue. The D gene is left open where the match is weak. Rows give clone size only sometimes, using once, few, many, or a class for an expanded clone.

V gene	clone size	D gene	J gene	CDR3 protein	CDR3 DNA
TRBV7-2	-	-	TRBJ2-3	CASSWTVLKDTQYF	TGTGCCAGCAGCTGGACAGTCTTGAAAGATACGCAGTATTTT
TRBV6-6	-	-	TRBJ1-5	CASSYHSIDQPQHF	TGTGCCAGCAGTTACCACAGTATAGATCAGCCCCAGCATTTT
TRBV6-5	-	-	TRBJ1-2	CASRYLTGSNGYTF	TGTGCCAGCAGATACCTTACGGGGTCCAACGGCTACACCTTC
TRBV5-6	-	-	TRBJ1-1	CASSFRRGYTEAFF	TGTGCCAGCAGCTTCCGCAGGGGATACACTGAAGCTTTCTTT
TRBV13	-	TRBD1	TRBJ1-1	CASLPAGTGGAEAFF	TGTGCCAGCTTACCTGCCGGGACAGGGGGTGCTGAAGCTTTCTTT
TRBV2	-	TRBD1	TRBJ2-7	CASLWDRGAYEQYF	TGTGCCAGCCTTTGGGACAGGGGGGCCTACGAGCAGTACTTC
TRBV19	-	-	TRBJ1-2	CASSTRQIRGYTF	TGTGCCAGTAGTACCCGACAGATTCGTGGCTACACCTTC
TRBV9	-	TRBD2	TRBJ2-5	CASSVTSGGSLFQTQYF	TGTGCCAGCAGCGTAACTAGCGGGGGGTCCCTCTTTCAGACCCAGTACTTC
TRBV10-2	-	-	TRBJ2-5	CASQDRPPLETQYF	TGCGCCAGTCAAGACAGACCACCTCTGGAGACCCAGTACTTC
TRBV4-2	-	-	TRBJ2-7	CASSQGTRGYEQYF	TGTGCCAGCAGCCAAGGTACCAGGGGCTACGAGCAGTACTTC
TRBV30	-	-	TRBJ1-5	CAWSMAVNQPQHF	TGTGCCTGGAGTATGGCGGTCAATCAGCCCCAGCATTTT
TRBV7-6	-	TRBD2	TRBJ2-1	CASSLARGGAHEQFF	TGTGCCAGCAGCTTAGCTCGCGGGGGGGCCCATGAGCAGTTCTTC
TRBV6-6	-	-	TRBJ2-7	CASGLGSTYEQYF	TGTGCCAGCGGCTTAGGGAGTACCTACGAGCAGTACTTC
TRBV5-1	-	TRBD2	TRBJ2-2	CASTSRGVAEELFF	TGCGCCAGCACCTCGCGGGGGGTAGCGGAGGAGCTGTTTTTT
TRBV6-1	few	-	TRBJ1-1	CASSEEPYGGNTEAFF	TGTGCCAGCAGTGAAGAACCCTACGGAGGGAACACTGAAGCTTTCTTT
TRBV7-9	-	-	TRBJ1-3	CASSPPGQGSNTIYF	TGTGCCAGCAGCCCCCCCGGGCAGGGATCAAACACCATATATTTT
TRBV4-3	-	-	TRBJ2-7	CASSQGVGGPTYEQYF	TGCGCCAGCAGCCAAGGGGTGGGCGGGCCGACCTACGAGCAGTACTTC
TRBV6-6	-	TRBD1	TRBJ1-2	CASSHGTASNYGYTF	TGTGCCAGCAGTCACGGGACAGCCTCTAACTATGGCTACACCTTC
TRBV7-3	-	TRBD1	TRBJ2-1	CASSLQGASYNEQFF	TGTGCCAGCAGCTTACAGGGGGCCTCCTACAATGAGCAGTTCTTC
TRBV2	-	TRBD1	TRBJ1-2	CASSEAGTGNYGYTF	TGTGCCAGCAGTGAAGCGGGGACAGGGAACTATGGCTACACCTTC
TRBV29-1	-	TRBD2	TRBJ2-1	CSVGTSGYNEQFF	TGCAGCGTTGGGACTAGCGGATACAATGAGCAGTTCTTC
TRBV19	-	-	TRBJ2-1	CALIAYEQFF	TGTGCGCTAATAGCGTATGAGCAGTTCTTC
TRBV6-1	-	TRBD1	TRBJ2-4	CASSEPGQKNIQYF	TGTGCCAGCAGTGAACCGGGACAGAAAAACATTCAGTACTTC
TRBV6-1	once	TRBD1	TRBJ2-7	CASSESRTGWGLEQYF	TGTGCCAGCAGTGAATCCAGGACAGGGTGGGGTCTCGAGCAGTACTTC
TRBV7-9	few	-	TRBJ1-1	CASSYRLAGEAFF	TGTGCCAGCAGTTACCGCCTGGCAGGTGAAGCTTTCTTT
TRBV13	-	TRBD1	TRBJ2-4	CASSSTGGIQGTKNIQYF	TGTGCCAGCAGCTCTACCGGAGGCATACAGGGGACCAAAAACATTCAGTACTTC
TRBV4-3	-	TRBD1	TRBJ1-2	CASSQVGRTGRYGYTF	TGCGCCAGCAGCCAAGTTGGCCGGACAGGCCGCTATGGCTACACCTTC
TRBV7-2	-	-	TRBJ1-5	CASSLAAGGSDRPQHF	TGTGCCAGCAGCTTAGCAGCGGGAGGATCGGATCGGCCCCAGCATTTT
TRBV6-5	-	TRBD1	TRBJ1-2	CASSYSTGKSAYGYTF	TGTGCCAGCAGTTACTCGACAGGGAAGAGCGCCTATGGCTACACCTTC
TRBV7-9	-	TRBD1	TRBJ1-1	CASSLGQGDPNTEAFF	TGTGCCAGCAGCTTAGGACAGGGGGACCCGAACACTGAAGCTTTCTTT
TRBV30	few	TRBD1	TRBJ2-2	CAWRGQGTGELFF	TGTGCCTGGCGGGGACAGGGGACCGGGGAGCTGTTTTTT
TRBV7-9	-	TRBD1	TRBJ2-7	CASSYPGQTDEQYF	TGTGCCAGCAGTTACCCGGGACAGACTGACGAGCAGTACTTC
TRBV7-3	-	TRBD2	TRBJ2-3	CASSNSGGPLDTQYF	TGTGCCAGCAGCAATTCGGGGGGGCCGTTGGATACGCAGTATTTT
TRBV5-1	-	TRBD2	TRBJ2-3	CASNLREAGARIDTQYF	TGCGCCAGCAACCTACGGGAAGCGGGGGCCCGCATAGATACGCAGTATTTT
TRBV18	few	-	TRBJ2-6	CASSAQGVPGANVLTF	TGTGCCAGCTCAGCGCAGGGTGTCCCTGGGGCCAACGTCCTGACTTTC
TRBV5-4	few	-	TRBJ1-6	CASSLGRAVSPLHF	TGTGCCAGCAGCTTAGGGCGGGCGGTCTCACCCCTCCACTTT
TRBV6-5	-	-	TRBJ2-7	CASSGDNSYEQYF	TGTGCCAGCAGCGGGGACAACTCCTACGAGCAGTACTTC
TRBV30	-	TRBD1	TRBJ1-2	CAWSLDRGNYGYTF	TGTGCCTGGAGTTTGGACAGGGGGAACTATGGCTACACCTTC
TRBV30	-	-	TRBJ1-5	CAWSGVGGAQPQHF	TGTGCCTGGAGTGGGGTAGGAGGGGCGCAGCCCCAGCATTTT
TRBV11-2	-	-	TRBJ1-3	CASSLPGGVGSGNTIYF	TGTGCCAGCAGCTTACCCGGAGGAGTAGGCTCTGGAAACACCATATATTTT
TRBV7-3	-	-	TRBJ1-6	CASSRGGVEAPLHF	TGTGCCAGCAGCCGGGGGGGAGTCGAGGCACCCCTCCACTTT
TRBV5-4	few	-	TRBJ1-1	CASSFPPGNTEAFF	TGTGCCAGCAGCTTCCCACCGGGGAACACTGAAGCTTTCTTT
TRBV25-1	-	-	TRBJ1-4	CASSDPTGDEKLFF	TGTGCCAGCAGTGACCCGACAGGCGATGAAAAACTGTTTTTT
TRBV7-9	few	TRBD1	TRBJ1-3	CASSLGDRGNTIYF	TGTGCCAGCAGCTTAGGGGACAGGGGAAACACCATATATTTT
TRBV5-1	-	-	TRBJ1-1	CASSLTVNTEAFF	TGCGCCAGCAGCTTAACAGTGAACACTGAAGCTTTCTTT
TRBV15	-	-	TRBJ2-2	CATSRETGPGGELFF	TGTGCCACCAGCAGAGAAACAGGTCCCGGTGGGGAGCTGTTTTTT
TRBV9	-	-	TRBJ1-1	CASSPFRGANTEAFF	TGTGCCAGCAGCCCTTTCAGGGGAGCGAACACTGAAGCTTTCTTT
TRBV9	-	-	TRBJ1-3	CASSADTPSGNTIYF	TGTGCCAGCAGCGCCGACACTCCCTCTGGAAACACCATATATTTT
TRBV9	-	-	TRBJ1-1	CASSVDAGNTEAFF	TGTGCCAGCAGCGTAGACGCAGGGAACACTGAAGCTTTCTTT
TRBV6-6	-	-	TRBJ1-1	CASSYANAEAFF	TGTGCCAGCAGTTACGCCAATGCGGAAGCTTTCTTT
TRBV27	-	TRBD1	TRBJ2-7	CNLGQGVARVSYEQYF	TGCAACTTAGGACAGGGTGTAGCCCGGGTCTCCTACGAGCAGTACTTC
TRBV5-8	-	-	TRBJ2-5	CASSLWGDRQETQYF	TGTGCCAGCAGCTTGTGGGGGGACCGTCAGGAGACCCAGTACTTC
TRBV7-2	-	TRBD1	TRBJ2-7	CASSSTGGYEQYF	TGTGCCAGCAGCAGTACAGGGGGATACGAGCAGTACTTC
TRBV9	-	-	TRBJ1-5	CASSFRQPGGNQPQHF	TGTGCCAGCAGCTTCAGACAGCCCGGAGGCAATCAGCCCCAGCATTTT